The 15 T cell receptor beta chains reported below all come from one sample, sequenced in a study of T cell changes during pregnancy in multiple sclerosis. This table comes from immunoSEQ multiplex PCR, and its TCRdb copy is limited to in-frame clones, with some not included. The table has around 110,000 clones, 80% to 95% seen once; the top ten hold approximately 1.6%. This specimen was peripheral blood, taken after pregnancy. All receptors come from a female donor with multiple sclerosis, enrolled in a pregnancy study.

The gene calls are TRBV5-6 and TRBJ2-7; 10 bases are a match to TRBD1. V shed 4 bases and J 6 bases; nucleotides not matched to a gene: 10. Germline values: CDR1 SGHDT, CDR2 YYEEEE. The CDR3 contains 15 residues. The CDR3 protein is CASSPWSGQGREQYF. CDR3 bases: TGTGCCAGCAGCCCGTGGTCGGGACAGGGGCGCGAGCAGTACTTC.

This chain links TRBV6-5 with TRBJ2-7; 11 positions agree with TRBD2. The CDR3 totals 15 residues. CDR1 is MNHEY, CDR2 SVGAGI, per germline. Germline trimming cut 6 bases from V and 6 bases from J; bases unmatched to any gene: 10. The CDR3 DNA is TGTGCCAGCAGCAAGGGACTAGCGGCGGCGGGCGAGCAGTACTTC. Translated, it gives CASSKGLAAAGEQYF.

The DNA of the CDR3 is TGTGCCAGCAGAAAGGACAGGGGAAGTGAAAAACTGTTTTTT. As protein: CASRKDRGSEKLFF. The chain employs TRBV27 and TRBJ1-4, with 9 nucleotides matching TRBD1. The junction had 6 bases not matched to a gene; V was cut back by 6 bases and J by 7 bases. Germline V CDR1 and CDR2: MNHEY, SMNVEV (reference sequence). CDR3 size: 14 residues.

The genes are TRBV11-2 and TRBJ1-1; no definite D call. The germline V gene has CDR1 SGHAT and CDR2 FQNNGV. The length of the CDR3 is 13 residues. V dropped 8 bases and J dropped 2 bases, with 12 bases sitting between them. The CDR3 sequence is CASQARLNTEAFF. The DNA of the CDR3 is TGTGCCAGCCAGGCACGTCTCAACACTGAAGCTTTCTTT. Supplemented by reference TRBV11-2 and TRBJ1-1, the full variable domain reads EAGVAQSPRYKIIEKRQSVAFWCNPISGHATLYWYQQILGQGPKLLIQFQNNGVVDDSQLPKDRFSAERLKGVDSTLKIQPAKLEDSAVYLCASQARLNTEAFFGQGTRLTVV.

The chain carries TRBV29-1 and TRBJ1-2, with 7 positions matching TRBD1. The CDR3 extends over 13 amino acids. Germline V gene sequence: CDR1 SQVTM, CDR2 ANQGSEA. The V segment lost 8 bases and the J segment 3 bases; nucleotides outside the gene matches: 9. CDR3 region: CSSSGGTDYGYTF. CDR3 nucleotide sequence: TGCAGCTCCTCTGGTGGGACAGACTATGGCTACACCTTC.

This rearrangement joins TRBV30 to TRBJ2-3; 8 bases match TRBD1. Germline CDR1 and CDR2: GTSNPN and SVGIG (reference sequence). Trimming took 3 bases from V and 6 from J; bases not matched to a gene: 5. This CDR3 spans 13 amino acids. The CDR3 DNA follows: TGTGCCTGGAGCGAGGACAGGGTGGATACGCAGTATTTT. Its translation is CAWSEDRVDTQYF. The variable domain in full, with the rest retrieved from reference TRBV30 and TRBJ2-3, is SQTIHQWPATLVQPVGSPLSLECTVEGTSNPNLYWYRQAAGRGLQLLFYSVGIGQISSEVPQNLSASRPQDRQFILSSKKLLLSDSGFYLCAWSEDRVDTQYFGPGTRLTVL.

V gene TRBV7-9 combines with J gene TRBJ2-7; D is ambiguous. V gave up 6 bases and J gave up 0 bases, with 6 bases separating them. CDR1 and CDR2 (germline): SEHNR, FQNEAQ (reference sequence). CDR3 length: 12 residues. The CDR3 is CASRESSYEQYF. In nucleotides, the CDR3 is TGTGCCAGCAGGGAGAGCTCCTACGAGCAGTACTTC.

The chain has TRBV28 and TRBJ2-1; 7 bases are a match to TRBD2. This CDR3 has 15 residues. The ends lost 9 bases at V and 7 bases at J; junction bases unmatched: 15. Looked up from germline, CDR1 is MDHEN and CDR2 is SYDVKM. Here the CDR3 reads CASQEPGLLGNEQFF. CDR3 in DNA: TGTGCCAGTCAAGAACCGGGACTACTTGGAAATGAGCAGTTCTTC.

The chain uses TRBV7-8 and TRBJ2-7; D may be TRBD2 (6 bases). Germline CDR1 and CDR2: SGHVS and FQNEAQ. V lost 5 bases to trimming and J lost 0 bases, with 11 bases between them. The CDR3 runs 14 residues. CDR3 in amino acids: CASSRRADSYEQYF. As DNA, the CDR3 is TGTGCCAGCAGCCGGAGGGCCGACTCCTACGAGCAGTACTTC.

This clone came up once. This chain joins TRBV30 and TRBJ2-5, with 11 bases identical to TRBD1. The CDR3 loop spans 12 amino acids. After removal of 3 bases from V and 13 bases from J, the junction contained 7 bases not matched to a gene. Germline-derived CDR1 and CDR2 are GTSNPN and SVGIG (reference sequence). CDR3 sequence: CAWRGGQGVPYF. The CDR3 DNA follows: TGTGCCTGGAGGGGGGGACAGGGGGTCCCGTACTTC.

The chain combines TRBV10-3 with TRBJ1-4; D is uncertain. The germline CDR1 and CDR2 sequences are ENHRY and SYGVKD. Trimming took off 11 bases at V and 0 bases at J, with 13 bases between the two ends. This CDR3 region has 14 residues. The CDR3 here is CAAWAGTTNEKLFF. CDR3 bases: TGTGCCGCCTGGGCGGGAACAACTAATGAAAAACTGTTTTTT.

The chain links TRBV2 to TRBJ1-4; D perhaps matches TRBD1 (5 bases). V lost 5 bases and J 8 bases, leaving 9 bases between the germline ends. From germline, CDR1 is SNHLY and CDR2 FYNNEI. The CDR3 length is 12 residues. The CDR3 nucleotides read TGTGCCAGCAGTTCTGGACAAGAAAAACTGTTTTTT. This translates into CASSSGQEKLFF.

The J gene is TRBJ1-1, the V gene TRBV2; perhaps TRBD1 as D (6 bases). CDR1 is SNHLY and CDR2 is FYNNEI in the germline V gene. V gave up 2 bases and J gave up 8 bases, with 12 bases separating them. The CDR3 length is 13 residues. For the CDR3, the DNA is TGTGCCAGCAGTGAAATCAGGGGCACCGAAGCTTTCTTT. This translates into CASSEIRGTEAFF.

Remarks on this clone: Other nucleotide sequences in the sample specify the same CDR3. The rearrangement joins TRBV9 to TRBJ2-2; D remains ambiguous. CDR1 is SGDLS, CDR2 YYNGEE, per germline. This CDR3 has 13 residues. V lost 0 bases, J lost 7 bases, and 7 bases lay in between. The CDR3 coding sequence is TGTGCCAGCAGCGTAGGGGCTGGCGGGGAGCTGTTTTTT. Amino acids: CASSVGAGGELFF.

The V call is TRBV14, the J call TRBJ2-7, with 7 bases matching TRBD1. The length of the CDR3 is 13 residues. The V segment lost 4 bases and the J segment 6 bases; nucleotides outside the gene matches: 6. CDR1 and CDR2 from the germline V gene are SGHDN and FVKESK. CDR3 sequence: CASSRGGHGEQYF. As DNA, the CDR3 is TGTGCCAGCAGCCGAGGGGGCCACGGCGAGCAGTACTTC.